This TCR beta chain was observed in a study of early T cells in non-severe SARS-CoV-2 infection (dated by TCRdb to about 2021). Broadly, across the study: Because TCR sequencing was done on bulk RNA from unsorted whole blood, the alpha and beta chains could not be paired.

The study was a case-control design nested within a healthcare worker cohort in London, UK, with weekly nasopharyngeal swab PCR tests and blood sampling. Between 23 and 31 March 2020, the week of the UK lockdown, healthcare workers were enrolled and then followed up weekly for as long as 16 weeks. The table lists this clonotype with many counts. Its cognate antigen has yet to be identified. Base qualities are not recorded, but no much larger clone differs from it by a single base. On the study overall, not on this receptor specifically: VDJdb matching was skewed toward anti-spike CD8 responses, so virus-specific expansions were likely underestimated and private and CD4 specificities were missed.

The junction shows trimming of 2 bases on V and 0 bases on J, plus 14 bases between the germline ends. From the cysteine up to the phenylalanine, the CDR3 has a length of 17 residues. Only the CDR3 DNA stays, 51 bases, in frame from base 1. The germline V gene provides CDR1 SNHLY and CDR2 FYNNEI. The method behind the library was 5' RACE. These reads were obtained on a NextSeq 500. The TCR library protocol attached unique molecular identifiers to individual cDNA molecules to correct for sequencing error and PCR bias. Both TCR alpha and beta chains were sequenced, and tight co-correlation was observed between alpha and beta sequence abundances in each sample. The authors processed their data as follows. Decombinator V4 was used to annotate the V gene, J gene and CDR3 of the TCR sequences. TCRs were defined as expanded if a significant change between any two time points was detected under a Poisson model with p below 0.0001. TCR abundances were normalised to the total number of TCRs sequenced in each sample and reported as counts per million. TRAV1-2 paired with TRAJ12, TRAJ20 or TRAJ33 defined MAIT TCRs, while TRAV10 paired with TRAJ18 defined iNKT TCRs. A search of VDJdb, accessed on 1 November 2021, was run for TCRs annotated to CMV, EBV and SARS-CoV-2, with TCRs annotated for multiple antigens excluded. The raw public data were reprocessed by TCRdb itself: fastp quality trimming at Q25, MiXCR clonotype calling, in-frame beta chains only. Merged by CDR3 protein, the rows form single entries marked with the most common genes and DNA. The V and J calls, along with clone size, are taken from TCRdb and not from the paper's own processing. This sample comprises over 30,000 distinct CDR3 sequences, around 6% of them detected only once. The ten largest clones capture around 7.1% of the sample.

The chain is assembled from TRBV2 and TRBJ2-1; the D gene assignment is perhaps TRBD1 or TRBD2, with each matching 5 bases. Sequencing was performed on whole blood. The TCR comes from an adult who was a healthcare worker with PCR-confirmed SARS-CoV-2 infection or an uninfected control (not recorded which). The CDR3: CASSERVPGSSYNEQFF. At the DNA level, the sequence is TGTGCCAGCAGTGAAAGAGTCCCAGGGAGCTCCTACAATGAGCAGTTCTTC. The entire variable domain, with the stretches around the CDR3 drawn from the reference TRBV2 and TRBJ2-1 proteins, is EPEVTQTPSHQVTQMGQEVILRCVPISNHLYFYWYRQILGQKVEFLVSFYNNEISEKSEIFDDQFSVERPDGSNFTLKIRSTKLEDSAMYFCASSERVPGSSYNEQFFGPGTRLTVL.